Detailed here is one T cell receptor (beta chain). Method: immunoSEQ multiplex PCR; TCRdb's copy keeps in-frame clones and lacks some. The table lists fewer than 400,000 clones, about nine tenths of them singletons, with less than 2% in the top ten. The age range of participants was about 18 to 95 years, with residence in about two dozen US areas. Recovered Cohort 3 donors showed two negative PCRs, clearance, or symptom resolution. These data come from a study of blood T cell repertoires in COVID-19. Study in general: Sources were T cells, B-cell-depleted T cells, or PBMCs; the material itself was cDNA or gDNA.

The CDR3 runs 13 residues. Germline V lookup: CDR1 LNHDA, CDR2 SQIVND (reference sequence). V was trimmed by 8 bases and J by 1 base, leaving 9 bases between them. The chain has TRBV19 and TRBJ1-3, with a tentative D call TRBD1 (6 bases). Sequences were obtained from PBMCs or T cells enriched from blood (not recorded which). The sequence derives from a woman aged 25 to 45 who had recovered from COVID-19. CDR3 DNA: TGTGCCAGTGGGACACCGTCTGGAAACACCATATATTTT. It specifies CASGTPSGNTIYF.